A selection of T cell receptor beta chains follows, all from one sample in a study of cytotoxic CD8 clonotypes in ibrutinib-treated CLL. Using immunoSEQ multiplex PCR, the repertoire was profiled, and TCRdb retains in-frame clones only, with some absent. The sample holds fewer than 400,000 clones, 67% seen once. The sequenced sample was PBMCs, obtained after 36 months of ibrutinib treatment. These receptors were taken from a human donor with chronic lymphocytic leukemia. The CDR3 runs from the conserved cysteine through the conserved F or W. Fields, in order: CDR3 length, J gene, clone size, V gene, D gene, CDR3 protein, CDR3 DNA. A D gene is named only where the DNA matches it firmly. Size values are once, few and many counts, or a class for expanded clones, and some rows have none.

10 TRBJ2-7 - TRBV2 - CASRGHWGSF TGTGCCAGCAGGGGACATTGGGGATCCTTC
15 TRBJ1-2 few TRBV5-1 - CASSPGGGFNYGYTF TGCGCCAGCAGCCCTGGTGGGGGATTCAACTATGGCTACACCTTC
14 TRBJ1-1 - TRBV6-5 - CASSYFTKGSEAFF TGTGCCAGCAGTTACTTCACAAAGGGCAGTGAAGCTTTCTTT
16 TRBJ1-5 - TRBV18 - CASSPIPSGGNQPQHF TGTGCCAGCTCACCGATACCCTCAGGGGGCAATCAGCCCCAGCATTTT
16 TRBJ2-3 - TRBV7-3 - CASSLRSMGVTDTQYF TGTGCCAGCAGCTTACGTTCGATGGGAGTCACAGATACGCAGTATTTT
16 TRBJ2-2 - TRBV11-2 - CASSSSRDPVIGELFF TGTGCCAGCAGCTCCTCCCGGGACCCGGTAATCGGGGAGCTGTTTTTT
15 TRBJ2-3 - TRBV13 - CASSRGAGVVDTQYF TGTGCCAGCAGCCGGGGGGCGGGAGTGGTTGATACGCAGTATTTT
12 TRBJ1-5 - TRBV7-9 - CASSLLNQPQHF TGTGCCAGCAGCCTATTAAATCAGCCCCAGCATTTT
15 TRBJ2-7 - TRBV4-1 - CASSQARSRPYEQYF TGCGCCAGCAGCCAAGCCCGATCTAGACCTTACGAGCAGTACTTC
11 TRBJ1-2 - TRBV20-1 - CSAIRLDGYTF TGCAGTGCTATACGGCTAGATGGCTACACCTTC
15 TRBJ2-5 - TRBV7-9 TRBD2 CASSLGLAGGETQYF TGTGCCAGCAGCCTCGGACTAGCGGGAGGTGAGACCCAGTACTTC
15 TRBJ2-1 few TRBV7-2 TRBD2 CASSLALAGWDEQFF TGTGCCAGCAGCTTAGCGCTAGCGGGTTGGGATGAGCAGTTCTTC
18 TRBJ2-7 - TRBV7-9 TRBD2 CASSLTSTFAGGPDEQYF TGTGCCAGCAGCTTAACCTCCACCTTTGCGGGAGGGCCAGACGAGCAGTACTTC
16 TRBJ2-5 - TRBV11-1 TRBD1 CASSLATGTGKETQYF TGTGCCAGCAGCTTAGCGACCGGGACAGGGAAAGAGACCCAGTACTTC
13 TRBJ2-2 - TRBV29-1 TRBD1 CSGHRGNTGELFF TGCAGCGGTCACAGGGGGAACACCGGGGAGCTGTTTTTT
15 TRBJ2-1 - TRBV5-1 TRBD1 CASSLYRGSYNEQFF TGCGCCAGCAGCTTGTACAGGGGCTCGTACAATGAGCAGTTCTTC
15 TRBJ2-3 - TRBV2 - CASSEVRGDLNTQYF TGTGCCAGCAGTGAGGTCAGGGGGGATTTGAATACGCAGTATTTT
13 TRBJ2-5 - TRBV28 - CASTAERKETQYF TGTGCCAGCACCGCCGAAAGAAAAGAGACCCAGTACTTC
14 TRBJ1-2 few TRBV27 TRBD1 CASRDRGYGYGYTF TGTGCCAGCCGGGACAGGGGGTACGGCTATGGCTACACCTTC
15 TRBJ2-2 - TRBV19 - CASSIVQLNTGELFF TGTGCCAGTAGTATAGTACAGCTGAACACCGGGGAGCTGTTTTTT
17 TRBJ2-3 once TRBV19 TRBD2 CASSIAGSSGRTDTQYF TGTGCCAGTAGTATAGCAGGCTCTAGCGGGAGAACAGATACGCAGTATTTT
15 TRBJ1-3 - TRBV29-1 - CSVEEPGAPGNTIYF TGCAGCGTTGAAGAGCCCGGGGCCCCGGGAAACACCATATATTTT
18 TRBJ2-1 - TRBV16 - CASSQRFGLRDRQGEQFF TGTGCCAGCAGCCAAAGGTTCGGTCTGCGGGACCGCCAGGGTGAGCAGTTCTTC
14 TRBJ2-6 - TRBV5-1 - CASSLLSGANVLTF TGCGCCAGCAGCTTGCTGTCTGGGGCCAACGTCCTGACTTTC
17 TRBJ1-3 once TRBV7-2 - CASSSNPNKGKGNTIYF TGTGCCAGCAGCTCCAACCCAAATAAGGGTAAAGGAAACACCATATATTTT
12 TRBJ2-1 few TRBV10-2 - CASSPRDNEQFF TGCGCCAGTTCACCACGGGACAATGAGCAGTTCTTC
14 TRBJ2-5 - TRBV11-2 TRBD1 CASSYRDRPETQYF TGTGCCAGCAGCTACCGGGACAGGCCGGAGACCCAGTACTTC
17 TRBJ1-2 - TRBV4-2 - CASSPQGLQGFSYGYTF TGTGCCAGCAGCCCTCAAGGCCTTCAGGGGTTCAGCTATGGCTACACCTTC
13 TRBJ2-7 few TRBV9 - CASSVGVTYEQYF TGTGCCAGCAGCGTAGGGGTGACCTACGAGCAGTACTTC
15 TRBJ2-3 - TRBV25-1 - CASSEGRYQSTTQYF TGTGCCAGCAGTGAGGGACGGTATCAATCAACTACGCAGTATTTT
14 TRBJ2-7 - TRBV27 TRBD2 CASSGSGRAYEQYF TGTGCCAGCAGTGGGAGCGGGAGGGCGTACGAGCAGTACTTC
15 TRBJ2-5 - TRBV6-5 TRBD2 CASSGPSGRQETQYF TGTGCCAGCAGTGGCCCTAGCGGGAGGCAAGAGACCCAGTACTTC
16 TRBJ2-1 - TRBV14 TRBD2 CASSLSGGAWYNEQFF TGTGCCAGCAGCCTTAGCGGGGGGGCTTGGTACAATGAGCAGTTCTTC
15 TRBJ2-3 - TRBV29-1 - CSVVQSGHPGDTQYF TGCAGCGTTGTGCAAAGCGGCCACCCAGGAGATACGCAGTATTTT
13 TRBJ1-5 - TRBV6-1 - CASSRSLNQPQHF TGTGCCAGCAGCCGCTCTCTCAATCAGCCCCAGCATTTT
14 TRBJ2-7 few TRBV19 - CASRFRDGSYEQYF TGTGCCAGTAGGTTCCGGGACGGCTCCTACGAGCAGTACTTC
15 TRBJ2-6 few TRBV29-1 TRBD1 CSVFDRDPGANVLTF TGCAGCGTGTTCGACAGGGACCCTGGGGCCAACGTCCTGACTTTC
13 TRBJ1-2 - TRBV6-6 TRBD1 CASTRTGIYGYTF TGTGCCAGCACCCGGACAGGAATATATGGCTACACCTTC
13 TRBJ1-1 - TRBV25-1 - CASRGGLNTEAFF TGTGCCAGCCGCGGGGGCCTAAACACTGAAGCTTTCTTT
15 TRBJ2-4 - TRBV25-1 TRBD1 CASSGTGGYQNIQYF TGTGCCAGCAGTGGCACAGGGGGTTATCAAAACATTCAGTACTTC
11 TRBJ2-1 - TRBV4-3 - CASSQAHEQFF TGCGCCAGCAGCCAAGCCCATGAGCAGTTCTTC
13 TRBJ2-1 - TRBV18 - CASSLDAFNEQFF TGTGCCAGCTCACTGGACGCCTTCAATGAGCAGTTCTTC
15 TRBJ1-2 - TRBV6-1 - CASSEDPGESYGYTF TGTGCCAGCAGTGAAGACCCAGGGGAATCCTATGGCTACACCTTC
15 TRBJ1-1 - TRBV9 - CASSARPWLNTEAFF TGTGCCAGCAGCGCCCGTCCTTGGTTGAACACTGAAGCTTTCTTT
16 TRBJ2-4 - TRBV7-3 TRBD2 CASSLGLAPAKNIQYF TGTGCCAGCAGCCTCGGACTAGCGCCCGCCAAAAACATTCAGTACTTC
16 TRBJ1-2 - TRBV28 - CASSLRSTGPWGGYTF TGTGCCAGCAGTTTAAGGTCGACAGGCCCCTGGGGGGGCTACACCTTC
18 TRBJ2-7 few TRBV5-1 - CASSLSFFSTGMTYEQYF TGCGCCAGCAGCTTGAGCTTTTTTTCTACAGGGATGACCTACGAGCAGTACTTC
14 TRBJ2-7 - TRBV6-6 - CASSYTTSSYEQYF TGTGCCAGCAGTTACACTACAAGCTCCTACGAGCAGTACTTC
16 TRBJ2-2 - TRBV10-3 - CAISVTRQPNTGELFF TGTGCCATCAGTGTAACGAGACAACCGAACACCGGGGAGCTGTTTTTT
13 TRBJ2-5 - TRBV5-1 TRBD2 CASSSGLAGGNDF TGCGCCAGCAGCTCGGGACTAGCGGGGGGCAATGACTTC
11 TRBJ2-3 few TRBV19 - CASARTGTQYF TGTGCCAGTGCCCGCACTGGTACGCAGTATTTT
15 TRBJ2-1 few TRBV7-6 - CASSSWGSSYNEQFF TGTGCCAGCAGCTCCTGGGGGAGCTCCTACAATGAGCAGTTCTTC
15 TRBJ1-4 once TRBV5-1 - CASSLGLQDAEKLFF TGCGCCAGCAGCTTGGGCCTCCAAGACGCTGAAAAACTGTTTTTT
13 TRBJ1-5 - TRBV10-1 - CASSDGAGQPQHF TGCGCCAGCAGTGACGGGGCGGGTCAGCCCCAGCATTTT